The 13 T cell receptor beta chains below were found in one sample sequenced in a study of spatial heterogeneity in lung cancer. Indicated time point: sample taken at primary tumor resection. TCRdb used MiXCR to reprocess the 5' RACE reads, holding one entry per CDR3 protein. The table records about 25,000 distinct CDR3 sequences, over 6% of them present only once. Sequencing was performed on PBMCs, taken at surgery. The receptors come from a male donor with early-stage non-small cell lung cancer.

Sample share makes this clonotype medium-sized. The CDR3 loop is CASSQGGYGTDTQYF. The CDR3 DNA sequence: TGTGCCAGCAGTCAGGGGGGCTATGGCACAGATACGCAGTATTTT. The gene calls are TRBV12-3 or TRBV12-4 and TRBJ2-3, with D tentatively TRBD1 (7 bases). V lost 5 bases and J 1 base, leaving 13 bases between the germline ends. The CDR3 has 15 amino acids.

This clonotype was counted many times. This chain connects TRBV10-1 to TRBJ2-1; the D gene could be TRBD1 or TRBD2 (5 bases each). V was cut by 3 bases and J by 6 bases, with 9 bases left in between. Germline V gives CDR1 WNHNN, CDR2 SYGVQD (reference sequence). This CDR3 has 13 amino acids. The chain's CDR3 is CASSDSGTNEQFF. The CDR3 region has the DNA TGCGCCAGCAGTGATTCAGGGACCAATGAGCAGTTCTTC.

This clonotype was seen at least ten times. The V gene is TRBV5-1, the J gene TRBJ2-1; no definite D call. V was clipped by 5 bases and J by 8 bases, with 11 bases between them. Germline-derived CDR1 and CDR2 are SGHRS and YFSETQ. The CDR3 has 12 residues. CDR3 bases: TGCGCCAGCAGGGGCCCGGGCGATGAGCAGTTCTTC. It specifies CASRGPGDEQFF. The variable domain in full, with the rest retrieved from reference TRBV5-1 and TRBJ2-1, is KAGVTQTPRYLIKTRGQQVTLSCSPISGHRSVSWYQQTPGQGLQFLFEYFSETQRNKGNFPGRFSGRQFSNSRSEMNVSTLELGDSALYLCASRGPGDEQFFGPGTRLTVL.

The chain employs TRBV4-1 and TRBJ2-7, with a possible D match to TRBD1 (6 bases). This CDR3 is built from 14 residues. The V gene's germline CDR1 is MGHRA and CDR2 YSYEKL. Trimming removed 4 bases from V and 0 bases from J, with 10 bases in between. The DNA for the CDR3 is TGCGCCAGCAGCCTCCGGGACACCTCCTACGAGCAGTACTTC. This encodes CASSLRDTSYEQYF.

The gene calls are TRBV20-1 and TRBJ2-7, with D unresolved. V lost 1 base to trimming and J lost 5 bases, with 6 bases between them. There are 11 residues in the CDR3. The germline gives CDR1 DFQATT, CDR2 SNEGSKA (reference sequence). The CDR3 DNA follows: TGCAGTGCTAGAGTTTGGGACGAGCAGTACTTC. This gives the protein CSARVWDEQYF.

This clonotype was seen a few times. The chain is built from TRBV5-1 and TRBJ2-7; 7 bases line up with TRBD1. Trimming at V came to 5 bases and at J to 0 bases, leaving 2 bases not matched to a gene. Germline loops: CDR1 SGHRS, CDR2 YFSETQ. The CDR3 runs 13 residues. The CDR3, as DNA: TGCGCCAGCAGGACAGGGAGCTCCTACGAGCAGTACTTC. Its protein is CASRTGSSYEQYF.

This clonotype was observed at least ten times. The chain couples TRBV4-1 to TRBJ2-7; D is uncertain. The V gene's germline CDR1 is MGHRA and CDR2 YSYEKL. Trimming left V 1 base short and J 7 bases short, with 20 bases between. The CDR3 totals 16 residues. CDR3 region: CASSQVNLVRFEEQYF. In nucleotides, the CDR3 is TGCGCCAGCAGCCAAGTCAATCTAGTAAGGTTTGAGGAGCAGTACTTC.

The V and J genes are TRBV2 and TRBJ2-5, with 7 positions matching TRBD2. Germline V gene data show CDR1 as SNHLY and CDR2 as FYNNEI. With V trimmed by 3 bases and J by 2 bases, 6 bases remained unmatched. The CDR3 is made up of 15 amino acids. The CDR3 DNA sequence: TGTGCCAGCAGTGAGGGCCCGGGGGGACAAGAGACCCAGTACTTC. It encodes CASSEGPGGQETQYF.

This clonotype was detected many times. V usage is TRBV10-2 and J usage is TRBJ2-5, with D possibly TRBD2 on 6 matching bases. The V and J ends lost 2 bases and 2 bases respectively, with 15 bases between them. The CDR3 consists of 16 residues. Germline V gene lookup returns CDR1 WSHSY and CDR2 SAAADI. CDR3 nucleotides: TGCGCCAGCAGTGAGGGGGGTAGCGGACCACAAGAGACCCAGTACTTC. Its protein is CASSEGGSGPQETQYF.

By share of the sample, this clonotype is medium-sized. Since no conserved phenylalanine or tryptophan closes the CDR3, a read error is the likely cause. The limits of the CDR3 on the DNA are not certain, so only TCRdb's listed CDR3 is given. The chain uses TRBV20-1 and TRBJ1-1; the table's D gene call, TRBD1, was not cross checked with the DNA. Germline CDR1 is DFQATT and CDR2 is SNEGSKA (reference sequence). Counting both end residues, the CDR3 totals 11 amino acids. CDR3 sequence: CSARDSTGPKL.

This chain joins TRBV13 and TRBJ2-5; no clear D. Germline V gene data show CDR1 as PRHDT and CDR2 as FYEKMQ (reference sequence). The CDR3 length is 14 residues. Trimming pared 2 bases from V and 4 bases from J, leaving 11 bases between. CDR3 bases: TGTGCCAGCAGCTTAAAGGGTTTAGGAGAGACCCAGTACTTC. Translation gives CASSLKGLGETQYF. The full variable domain, rest sourced from reference TRBV13 and TRBJ2-5, is AAGVIQSPRHLIKEKRETATLKCYPIPRHDTVYWYQQGPGQDPQFLISFYEKMQSDKGSIPDRFSAQQFSDYHSELNMSSLELGDSALYFCASSLKGLGETQYFGPGTRLLVL.

This clonotype was picked up many times. This chain connects TRBV20-1 to TRBJ1-5; D remains unclear. CDR1 is DFQATT and CDR2 is SNEGSKA in the germline V gene (reference sequence). The CDR3 extends over 14 amino acids. The V gene lost 0 bases and the J gene lost 5 bases, with 11 bases spanning the gap. DNA for the CDR3: TGCAGTGCTAGAGATGCAGGTCGTCATCAGCCCCAGCATTTT. Encoded protein: CSARDAGRHQPQHF.

The V and J genes are TRBV7-2 and TRBJ2-3; D gene uncertain. The germline CDR1 and CDR2 sequences are SGHTA and FQGNSA. This CDR3 comprises 15 residues. V gave up 4 bases and J gave up 8 bases, with 19 bases separating them. CDR3 nucleotide sequence: TGTGCCAGCAGCTCCCCATTATGGTCCGGCGTTACGCAGTATTTT. As protein: CASSSPLWSGVTQYF. The variable domain in full, with the rest retrieved from reference TRBV7-2 and TRBJ2-3, is GAGVSQSPSNKVTEKGKDVELRCDPISGHTALYWYRQSLGQGLEFLIYFQGNSAPDKSGLPSDRFSAERTGGSVSTLTIQRTQQEDSAVYLCASSSPLWSGVTQYFGPGTRLTVL.